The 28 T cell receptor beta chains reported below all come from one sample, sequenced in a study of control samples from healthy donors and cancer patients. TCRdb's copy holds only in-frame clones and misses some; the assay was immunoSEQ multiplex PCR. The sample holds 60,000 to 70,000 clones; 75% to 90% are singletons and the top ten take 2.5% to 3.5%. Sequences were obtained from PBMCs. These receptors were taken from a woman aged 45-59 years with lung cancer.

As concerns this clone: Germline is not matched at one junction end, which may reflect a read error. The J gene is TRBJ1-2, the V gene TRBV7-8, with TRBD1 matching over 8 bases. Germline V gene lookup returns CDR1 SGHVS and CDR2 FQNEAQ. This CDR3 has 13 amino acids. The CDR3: CASSPDRGSGYTF. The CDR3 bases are TGTGCCAGCAGCCCTGACAGGGGTAGTGGCTACACCTTT. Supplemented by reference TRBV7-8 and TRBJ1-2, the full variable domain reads GAGVSQSPRYKVAKRGQDVALRCDPISGHVSLFWYQQALGQGPEFLTYFQNEAQLDKSGLPSDRFFAERPEGSVSTLKIQRTQQEDSAVYLCASSPDRGSGYTFGSGTRLTVV.

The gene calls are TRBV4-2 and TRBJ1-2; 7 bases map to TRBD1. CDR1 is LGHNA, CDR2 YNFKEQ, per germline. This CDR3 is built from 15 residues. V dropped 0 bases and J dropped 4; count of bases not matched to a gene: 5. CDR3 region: CASSQEEGASYGYTF. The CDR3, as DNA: TGTGCCAGCAGCCAAGAAGAGGGGGCGAGCTATGGCTACACCTTC.

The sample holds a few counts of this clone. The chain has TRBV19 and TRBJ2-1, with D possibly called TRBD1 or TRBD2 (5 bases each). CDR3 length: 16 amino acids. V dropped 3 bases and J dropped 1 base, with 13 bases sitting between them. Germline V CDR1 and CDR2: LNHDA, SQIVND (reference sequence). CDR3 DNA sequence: TGTGCCAGTAGTATCCCTAGTGGGGGTTCCTACAATGAGCAGTTCTTC. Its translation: CASSIPSGGSYNEQFF. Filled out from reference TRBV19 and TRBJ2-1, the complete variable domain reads DGGITQSPKYLFRKEGQNVTLSCEQNLNHDAMYWYRQDPGQGLRLIYYSQIVNDFQKGDIAEGYSVSREKKESFPLTVTSAQKNPTAFYLCASSIPSGGSYNEQFFGPGTRLTVL.

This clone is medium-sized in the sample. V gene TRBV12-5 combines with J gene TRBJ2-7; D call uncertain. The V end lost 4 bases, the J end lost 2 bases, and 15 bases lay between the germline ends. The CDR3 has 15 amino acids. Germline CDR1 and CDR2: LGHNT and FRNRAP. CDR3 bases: TGTGCTAGTGGTTCCACACGGGCTATTCCCTACGAGCAGTACTTC. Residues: CASGSTRAIPYEQYF.

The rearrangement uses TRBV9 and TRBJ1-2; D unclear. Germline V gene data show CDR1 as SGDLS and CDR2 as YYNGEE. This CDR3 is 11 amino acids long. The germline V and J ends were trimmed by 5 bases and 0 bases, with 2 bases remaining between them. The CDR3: CASRANYGYTF. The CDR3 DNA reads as TGTGCCAGCAGGGCTAACTATGGCTACACCTTC.

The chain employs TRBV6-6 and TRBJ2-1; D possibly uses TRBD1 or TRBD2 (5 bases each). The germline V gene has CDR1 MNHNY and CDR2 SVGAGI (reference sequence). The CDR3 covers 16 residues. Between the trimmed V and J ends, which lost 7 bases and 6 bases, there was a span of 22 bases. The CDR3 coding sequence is TGTGCCAGCACTATCAGGGTCCAGGCGGGCGGCAATGAGCAGTTCTTC. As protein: CASTIRVQAGGNEQFF.

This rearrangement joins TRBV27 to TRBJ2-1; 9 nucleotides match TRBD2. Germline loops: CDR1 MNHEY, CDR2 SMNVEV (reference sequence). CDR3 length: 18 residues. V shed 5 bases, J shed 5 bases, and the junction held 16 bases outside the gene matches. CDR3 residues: CASSPGSGGAAPHNEQFF. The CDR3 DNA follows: TGTGCCAGCAGTCCGGGTAGCGGGGGAGCCGCTCCCCACAATGAGCAGTTCTTC.

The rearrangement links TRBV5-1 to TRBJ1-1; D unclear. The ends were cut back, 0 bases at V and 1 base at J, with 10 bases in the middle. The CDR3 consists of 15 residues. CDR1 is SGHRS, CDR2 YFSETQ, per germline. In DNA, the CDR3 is TGCGCCAGCAGCTTGGCCCTGGGCGGGAACACTGAAGCTTTCTTT. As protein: CASSLALGGNTEAFF.

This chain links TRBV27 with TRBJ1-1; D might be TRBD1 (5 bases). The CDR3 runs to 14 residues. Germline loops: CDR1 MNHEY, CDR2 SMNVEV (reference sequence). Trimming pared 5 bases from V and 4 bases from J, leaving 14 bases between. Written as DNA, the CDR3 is TGTGCCAGCAGTATTGCAGGGCTCGGCACTGAAGCTTTCTTT. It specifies CASSIAGLGTEAFF.

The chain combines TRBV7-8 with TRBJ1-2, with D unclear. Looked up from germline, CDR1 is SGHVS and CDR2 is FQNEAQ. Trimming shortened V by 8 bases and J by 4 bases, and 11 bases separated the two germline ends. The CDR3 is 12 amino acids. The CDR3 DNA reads TGTGCCAGCGCTCAGGCTCCCTATGGCTACACCTTC. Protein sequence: CASAQAPYGYTF.

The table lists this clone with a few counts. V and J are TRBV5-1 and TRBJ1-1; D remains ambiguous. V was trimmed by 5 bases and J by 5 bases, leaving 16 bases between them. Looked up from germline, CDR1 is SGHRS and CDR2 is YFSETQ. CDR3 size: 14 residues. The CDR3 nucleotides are TGCGCCAGCAGTTTTTCGGGTGGTCAGACTGAAGCTTTCTTT. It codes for CASSFSGGQTEAFF. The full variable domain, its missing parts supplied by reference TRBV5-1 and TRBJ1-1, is KAGVTQTPRYLIKTRGQQVTLSCSPISGHRSVSWYQQTPGQGLQFLFEYFSETQRNKGNFPGRFSGRQFSNSRSEMNVSTLELGDSALYLCASSFSGGQTEAFFGQGTRLTVV.

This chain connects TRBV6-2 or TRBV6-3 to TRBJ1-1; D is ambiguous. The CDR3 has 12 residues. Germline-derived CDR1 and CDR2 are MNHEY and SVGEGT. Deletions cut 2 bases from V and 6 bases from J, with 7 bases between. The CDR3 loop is CASSYGEPEAFF. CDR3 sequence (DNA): TGTGCCAGCAGTTACGGGGAACCTGAAGCTTTCTTT.

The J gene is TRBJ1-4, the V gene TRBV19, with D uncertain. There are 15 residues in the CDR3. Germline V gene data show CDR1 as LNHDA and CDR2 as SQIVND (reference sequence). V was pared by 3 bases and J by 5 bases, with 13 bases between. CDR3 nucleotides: TGTGCCAGTAGTATTGAGGGCAGCTTAAATGAAAAACTGTTTTTT. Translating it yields CASSIEGSLNEKLFF.

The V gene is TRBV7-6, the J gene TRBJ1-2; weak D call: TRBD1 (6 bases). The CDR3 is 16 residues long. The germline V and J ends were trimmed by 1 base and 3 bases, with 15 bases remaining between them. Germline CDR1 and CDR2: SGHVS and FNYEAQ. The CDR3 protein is CASSLDPDSRYYGYTF. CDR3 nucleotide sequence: TGTGCCAGCAGCTTAGATCCGGACAGCCGCTACTATGGCTACACCTTC. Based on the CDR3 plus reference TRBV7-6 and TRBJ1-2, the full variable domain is GAGVSQSPRYKVTKRGQDVALRCDPISGHVSLYWYRQALGQGPEFLTYFNYEAQQDKSGLPNDRFSAERPEGSISTLTIQRTEQRDSAMYRCASSLDPDSRYYGYTFGSGTRLTVV.

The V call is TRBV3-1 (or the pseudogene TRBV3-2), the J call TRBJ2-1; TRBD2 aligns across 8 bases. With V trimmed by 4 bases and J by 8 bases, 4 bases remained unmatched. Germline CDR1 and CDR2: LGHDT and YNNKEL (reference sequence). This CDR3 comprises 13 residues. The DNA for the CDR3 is TGTGCCAGCAGCCTGGGACTAGTTGATGAGCAGTTCTTC. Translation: CASSLGLVDEQFF.

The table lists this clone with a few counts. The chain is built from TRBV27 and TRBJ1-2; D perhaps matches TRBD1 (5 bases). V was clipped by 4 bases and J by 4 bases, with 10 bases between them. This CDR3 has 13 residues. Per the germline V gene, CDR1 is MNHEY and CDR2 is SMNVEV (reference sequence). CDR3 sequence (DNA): TGTGCCAGCAGTTCCAGGGCCTCCTATGGCTACACCTTC. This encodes CASSSRASYGYTF.

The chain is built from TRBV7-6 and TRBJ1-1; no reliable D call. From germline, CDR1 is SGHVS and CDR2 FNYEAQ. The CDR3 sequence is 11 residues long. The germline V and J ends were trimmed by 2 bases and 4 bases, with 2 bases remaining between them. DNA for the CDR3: TGTGCCAGCAGCTTAAGCACTGAAGCTTTCTTT. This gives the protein CASSLSTEAFF.

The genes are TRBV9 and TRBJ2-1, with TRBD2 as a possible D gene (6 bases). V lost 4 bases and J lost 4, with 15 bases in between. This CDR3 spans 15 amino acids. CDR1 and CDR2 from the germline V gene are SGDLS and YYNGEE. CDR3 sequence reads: CASSPAGPGYNEQFF. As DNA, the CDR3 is TGTGCCAGCAGCCCAGCGGGCCCAGGATACAATGAGCAGTTCTTC.

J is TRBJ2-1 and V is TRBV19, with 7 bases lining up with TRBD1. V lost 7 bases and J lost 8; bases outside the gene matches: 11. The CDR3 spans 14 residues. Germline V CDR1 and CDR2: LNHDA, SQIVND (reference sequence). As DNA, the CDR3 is TGTGCCAGTACCATGGCACAGGGGTTCCATGAGCAGTTCTTC. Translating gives CASTMAQGFHEQFF.

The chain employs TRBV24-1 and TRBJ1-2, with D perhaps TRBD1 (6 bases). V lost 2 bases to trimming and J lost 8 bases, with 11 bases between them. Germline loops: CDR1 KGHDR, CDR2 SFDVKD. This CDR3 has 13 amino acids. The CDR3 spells CATSDYVQGGYTF. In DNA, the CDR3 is TGTGCCACCAGTGATTACGTACAGGGAGGCTACACCTTC.

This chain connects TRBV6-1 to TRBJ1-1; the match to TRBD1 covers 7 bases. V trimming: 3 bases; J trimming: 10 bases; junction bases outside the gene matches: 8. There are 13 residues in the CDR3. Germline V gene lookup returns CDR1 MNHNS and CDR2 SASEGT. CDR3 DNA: TGTGCCAGCAGTGACTATACAGGGGCAGCAGCTTTCTTT. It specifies CASSDYTGAAAFF.

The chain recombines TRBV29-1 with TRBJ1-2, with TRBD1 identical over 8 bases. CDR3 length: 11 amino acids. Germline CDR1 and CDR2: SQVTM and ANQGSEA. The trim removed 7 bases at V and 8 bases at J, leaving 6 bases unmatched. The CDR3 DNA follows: TGCAGCGCCCCGACAGGGGACGGCTACACCTTC. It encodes CSAPTGDGYTF. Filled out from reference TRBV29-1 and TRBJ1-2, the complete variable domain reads SAVISQKPSRDICQRGTSLTIQCQVDSQVTMMFWYRQQPGQSLTLIATANQGSEATYESGFVIDKFPISRPNLTFSTLTVSNMSPEDSSIYLCSAPTGDGYTFGSGTRLTVV.

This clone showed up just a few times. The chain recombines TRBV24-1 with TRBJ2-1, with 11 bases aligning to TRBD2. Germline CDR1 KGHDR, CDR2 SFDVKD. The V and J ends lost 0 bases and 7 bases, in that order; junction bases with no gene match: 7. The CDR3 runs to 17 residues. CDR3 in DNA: TGTGCCACCAGTGATTTGTACTTAGCGGGGGGGGGAAATGAGCAGTTCTTC. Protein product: CATSDLYLAGGGNEQFF.

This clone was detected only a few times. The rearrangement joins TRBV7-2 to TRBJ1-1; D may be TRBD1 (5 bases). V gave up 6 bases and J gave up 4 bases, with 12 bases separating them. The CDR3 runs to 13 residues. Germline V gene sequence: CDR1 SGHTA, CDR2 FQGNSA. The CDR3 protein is CASSFPGSTEAFF. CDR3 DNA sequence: TGTGCCAGCAGTTTCCCAGGGTCCACTGAAGCTTTCTTT.

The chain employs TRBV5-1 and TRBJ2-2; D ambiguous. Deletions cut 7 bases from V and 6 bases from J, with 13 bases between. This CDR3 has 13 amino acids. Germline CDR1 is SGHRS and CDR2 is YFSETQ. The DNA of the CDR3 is TGCGCCAGCGGATCCGTCTTAGCCGGGGAGCTGTTTTTT. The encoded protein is CASGSVLAGELFF.

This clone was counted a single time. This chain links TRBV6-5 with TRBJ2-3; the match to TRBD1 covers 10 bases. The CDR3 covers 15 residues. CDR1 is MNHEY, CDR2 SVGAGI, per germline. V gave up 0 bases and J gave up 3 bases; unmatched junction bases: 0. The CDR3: CASSYSGQGTDTQYF. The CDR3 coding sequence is TGTGCCAGCAGTTACTCGGGACAGGGGACAGATACGCAGTATTTT.

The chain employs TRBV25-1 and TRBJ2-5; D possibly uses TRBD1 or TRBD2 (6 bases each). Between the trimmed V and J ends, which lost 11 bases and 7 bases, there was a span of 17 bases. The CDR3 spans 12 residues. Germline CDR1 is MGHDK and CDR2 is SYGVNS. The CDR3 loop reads CASQPGAGTQYF. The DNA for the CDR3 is TGTGCCTCCCAACCGGGGGCGGGGACCCAGTACTTC.

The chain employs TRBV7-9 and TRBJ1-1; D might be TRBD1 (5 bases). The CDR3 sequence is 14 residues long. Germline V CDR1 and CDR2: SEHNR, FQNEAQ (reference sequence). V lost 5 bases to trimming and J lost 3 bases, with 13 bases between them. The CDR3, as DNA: TGTGCCAGCAGCAGTCGATGGGGGGACACTGAAGCTTTCTTT. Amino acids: CASSSRWGDTEAFF.